This T cell receptor (beta chain) was found in a study of blood T cell repertoires in COVID-19. At the level of the study: Nucleic acid was either cDNA or gDNA, and it came from T cells, B-cell-depleted T cells, or PBMCs.

This clone showed up just once. This CDR3 contains 15 residues. The germline CDR1 and CDR2 sequences are SGHTA and FQGTGA. Unmatched junction bases numbered 3, after V lost 2 bases and J lost 4 bases. Measured with immunoSEQ multiplex PCR; TCRdb has only the in-frame clones, and not every one. The profile shows over 85,000 clones, approximately 90% of them singletons. The V gene is TRBV7-3, the J gene TRBJ2-1, with 9 bases aligning to TRBD2. The source is a male donor with acute or convalescent COVID-19. The material sequenced was peripheral blood. The CDR3 DNA sequence: TGTGCCAGCAGCTTAGTAGCGGGAGAATACAATGAGCAGTTCTTC. Its translation: CASSLVAGEYNEQFF.